This is a list of T cell receptor beta chains from one sample in a study of T-cell memory formation after mild COVID-19. MiXCR, run by TCRdb on the 5' RACE reads, gives a single entry per CDR3 protein. The profile shows a few hundred thousand distinct CDR3 sequences, under 20% of them singletons. The material sequenced was PBMCs or a T cell subset sorted from them (not recorded which). These TCRs come from a young man who had mild COVID-19 (a few samples of this study predate the infection). Cell type and time point are not known. The CDR3 runs from the conserved cysteine through the conserved F or W. A D gene is named only where the DNA matches it firmly. A row's size may be missing; if present it is once, few, many or a size class.

J gene | D gene | clone size | V gene | CDR3 DNA | CDR3 protein
TRBJ2-2 | TRBD1 | - | TRBV20-1 | TGCAGTGCTAGTAAACTCGGACAGGTAGCCACCGGGGAGCTGTTTTTT | CSASKLGQVATGELFF
TRBJ2-6 | - | - | TRBV4-1 | TGCGCCAGCAGCCAAGATAGGCCTCAGTTCTCTGGGGCCAACGTCCTGACTTTC | CASSQDRPQFSGANVLTF
TRBJ2-7 | - | - | TRBV6-6 | TGTGCCAGCGGGGGCAGTAAAGGTTACGAGCAGTACTTC | CASGGSKGYEQYF
TRBJ1-1 | - | few | TRBV11-2 | TGTGCCAGCAGCAATGGGCCGAACACTGAAGCTTTCTTT | CASSNGPNTEAFF
TRBJ2-3 | - | few | TRBV2 | TGTGCCAGCAACGGACAGCAAGGTCCGTACACAGATACGCAGTATTTT | CASNGQQGPYTDTQYF
TRBJ1-1 | - | many | TRBV4-1 | TGCGCCAGCAGCCAAGAGGCGCCCGGGGGGCGGAACACTGAAGCTTTCTTT | CASSQEAPGGRNTEAFF
TRBJ1-1 | TRBD1 | - | TRBV11-2 | TGTGCCAGCAGCGGACGGGACAGGGGGGCCACTGAAGCTTTCTTT | CASSGRDRGATEAFF
TRBJ2-5 | - | few | TRBV5-1 | TGCGCCAGCAGCTTGGAGGGGACGGGAGAGACCCAGTACTTC | CASSLEGTGETQYF
TRBJ1-1 | - | - | TRBV18 | TGTGCCAGCTCACCGGTTTGGGGCCCGCTGAACACTGAAGCTTTCTTT | CASSPVWGPLNTEAFF
TRBJ1-5 | - | - | TRBV6-6 | TGTGCCAGCAGTTACCGAAGCGGGGAGGGCAATCAGCCCCAGCATTTT | CASSYRSGEGNQPQHF
TRBJ2-7 | TRBD1 | - | TRBV9 | TGTGCCAGCAGCCCGAACGCAGGGGGTAAATACGAGCAGTACTTC | CASSPNAGGKYEQYF
TRBJ2-1 | - | - | TRBV24-1 | TGTGCCACCAGTGATGTAAAACAGGTCTCCTACAATGAGCAGTTCTTC | CATSDVKQVSYNEQFF
TRBJ1-4 | - | few | TRBV4-2 | TGTGCCAGCAGCCAAGATACGGTACCAGGCGGCAATGAAAAACTGTTTTTT | CASSQDTVPGGNEKLFF
TRBJ1-4 | - | - | TRBV28 | TGTGCCAGCACCGACCAGACAGGATTTAATGAAAAACTGTTTTTT | CASTDQTGFNEKLFF
TRBJ2-3 | TRBD2 | - | TRBV7-2 | TGTGCCAGCAGCACGACTAGCGGGCGTAGCACAGATACGCAGTATTTT | CASSTTSGRSTDTQYF
TRBJ2-3 | - | few | TRBV4-1 | TGCGCCAGCAGCCAAGATTCTCCCAGGGCAGGGGATACGCAGTATTTT | CASSQDSPRAGDTQYF
TRBJ2-2 | TRBD1 | - | TRBV5-5 | TGTGCCAGCAGCTTTCAGGACAGGGATACCGGGGAGCTGTTTTTT | CASSFQDRDTGELFF
TRBJ2-3 | - | - | TRBV9 | TGTGCCAGCAGTCGCATCACTCGGGGAACAGATACGCAGTATTTT | CASSRITRGTDTQYF
TRBJ1-1 | - | - | TRBV4-2 | TGTGCCAGCAGCACCACGACAGGGAACACTGAAGCTTTCTTT | CASSTTTGNTEAFF
TRBJ1-1 | - | - | TRBV15 | TGTGCCACCAGCACATCCCCAGGGCGAGGGAAGAACACTGAAGCTTTCTTT | CATSTSPGRGKNTEAFF
TRBJ1-2 | - | few | TRBV11-2 | TGTGCCAGCAGCTTAGATCTCACTGCCGCTGGCTACACCTTC | CASSLDLTAAGYTF
TRBJ1-1 | - | few | TRBV7-8 | TGTGCCAGCAGCTTCCTGAGGAACACTGAAGCTTTCTTT | CASSFLRNTEAFF
TRBJ1-2 | - | - | TRBV27 | TGTGCCAGCAGTTTCGGTCCGGGGGGCGGCGGCTACACCTTC | CASSFGPGGGGYTF
TRBJ2-3 | TRBD2 | - | TRBV28 | TGTGACAGCGGGGATGGGGCCACAGATACGCAGTATTTT | CDSGDGATDTQYF
TRBJ2-5 | TRBD1 | many | TRBV12-3/TRBV12-4 | TGTGCCAGCAGTTCCCCGACAGGGCGGGAGACCCAGTACTTC | CASSSPTGRETQYF
TRBJ1-2 | - | few | TRBV4-3 | TGCGCCAGCAGCCAAGAGGGCAGCTATGGCTACACCTTC | CASSQEGSYGYTF
TRBJ1-5 | - | - | TRBV6-2/TRBV6-3 | TGTGCCAGCAGTACAAACTACCGGGACTCACGGGGGAGCAATCAGCCCAAGCATTTT | CASSTNYRDSRGSNQPKHF
TRBJ1-4 | - | - | TRBV6-5 | TGTGCCAGCAGTTACGCCGGGCCAATGGCTAATGAAAAACTGTTTTTT | CASSYAGPMANEKLFF
TRBJ2-1 | - | - | TRBV7-6 | TGTGCCAGCAGCTTCCCCTCCGGCGGGAATGAGCAGTTCTTC | CASSFPSGGNEQFF
TRBJ2-7 | TRBD1 | few | TRBV12-3/TRBV12-4 | TGTGCCAGCAGTTGGACAGGCACCTACGAGCAGTACTTC | CASSWTGTYEQYF
TRBJ1-6 | - | - | TRBV6-5 | TGTGCCAGCAGTTTGCGGGAAACAGCCTATAATTCACCCCTCCACTTT | CASSLRETAYNSPLHF